One T cell receptor beta chain is described in this entry. Unique molecular identifiers tagged the TCRbeta library. TCRdb reanalysed the PCR reads using MiXCR and keeps one entry per CDR3 protein. The sample has 350,000 to 400,000 distinct CDR3 sequences, about an eighth seen once; the top ten hold approximately 4.3%. These data originate in a study of T-cell reconstitution after alpha-beta-depleted transplantation in children. The germline gives CDR1 SGHAT, CDR2 FQNNGV. The CDR3 spans 14 residues. Trimming cost V 6 bases and J 1 base, with 12 bases left between them. The receptor's source is a human donor who donated a stem cell graft to a child with Fanconi anemia. The rearrangement links TRBV11-2 to TRBJ1-1; weak D call: TRBD1 (6 bases). The sequencing used PBMCs, collected from the stem cell graft. The CDR3 loop reads CASSNQGWNTEAFF. In DNA, the CDR3 is TGTGCCAGCAGTAACCAGGGGTGGAACACTGAAGCTTTCTTT.